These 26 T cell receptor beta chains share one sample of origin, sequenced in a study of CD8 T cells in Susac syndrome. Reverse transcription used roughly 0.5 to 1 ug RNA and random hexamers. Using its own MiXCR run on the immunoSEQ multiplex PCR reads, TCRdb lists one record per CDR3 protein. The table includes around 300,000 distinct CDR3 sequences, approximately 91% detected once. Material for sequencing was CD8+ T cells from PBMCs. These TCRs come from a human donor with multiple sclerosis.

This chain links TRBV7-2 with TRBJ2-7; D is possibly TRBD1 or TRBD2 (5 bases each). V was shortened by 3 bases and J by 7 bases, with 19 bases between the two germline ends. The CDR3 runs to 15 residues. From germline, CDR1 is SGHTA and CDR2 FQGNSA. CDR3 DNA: TGTGCCAGCAGCTTTTTTCCCTCCGGGGCAGAAGAGCAGTACTTC. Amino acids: CASSFFPSGAEEQYF.

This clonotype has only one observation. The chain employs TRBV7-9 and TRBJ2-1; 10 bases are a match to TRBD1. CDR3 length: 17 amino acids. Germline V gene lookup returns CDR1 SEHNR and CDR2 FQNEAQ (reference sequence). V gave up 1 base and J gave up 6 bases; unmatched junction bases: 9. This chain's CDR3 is CASSLVPGTGARNEQFF. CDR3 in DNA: TGTGCCAGCAGCTTAGTCCCCGGGACAGGGGCTCGCAATGAGCAGTTCTTC.

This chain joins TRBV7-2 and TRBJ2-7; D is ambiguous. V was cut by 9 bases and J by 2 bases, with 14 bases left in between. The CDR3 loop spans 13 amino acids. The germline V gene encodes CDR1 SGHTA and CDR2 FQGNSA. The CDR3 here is CASTHNSAYEQYF. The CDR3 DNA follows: TGTGCCAGTACCCACAACAGCGCCTACGAGCAGTACTTC.

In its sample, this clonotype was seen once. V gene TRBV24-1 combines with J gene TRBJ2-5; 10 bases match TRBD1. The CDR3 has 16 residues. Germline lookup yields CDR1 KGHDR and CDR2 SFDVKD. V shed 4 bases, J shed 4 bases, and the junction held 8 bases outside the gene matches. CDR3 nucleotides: TGTGCCACCAGTGACCCCGGACAGGGGGTCGGAGAGACCCAGTACTTC. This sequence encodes CATSDPGQGVGETQYF.

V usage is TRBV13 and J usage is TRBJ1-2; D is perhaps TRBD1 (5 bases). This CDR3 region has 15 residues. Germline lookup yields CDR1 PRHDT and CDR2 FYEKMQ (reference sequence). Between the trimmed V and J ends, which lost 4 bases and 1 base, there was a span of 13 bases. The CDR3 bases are TGTGCCAGCAGCTCCGGGACGGGGTATAACTATGGCTACACCTTC. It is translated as CASSSGTGYNYGYTF.

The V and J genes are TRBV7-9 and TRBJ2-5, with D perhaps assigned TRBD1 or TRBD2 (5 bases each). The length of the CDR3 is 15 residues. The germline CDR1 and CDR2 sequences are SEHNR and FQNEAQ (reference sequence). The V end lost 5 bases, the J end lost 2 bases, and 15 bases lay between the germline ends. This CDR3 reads CASSHSGTLQETQYF. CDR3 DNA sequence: TGTGCCAGCAGCCACTCAGGGACGTTACAAGAGACCCAGTACTTC.

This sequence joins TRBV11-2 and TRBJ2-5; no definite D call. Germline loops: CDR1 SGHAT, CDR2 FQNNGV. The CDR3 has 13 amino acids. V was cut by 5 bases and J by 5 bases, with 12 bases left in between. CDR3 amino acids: CASSLLSSETQYF. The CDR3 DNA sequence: TGTGCCAGCAGCCTCCTAAGTTCGGAGACCCAGTACTTC.

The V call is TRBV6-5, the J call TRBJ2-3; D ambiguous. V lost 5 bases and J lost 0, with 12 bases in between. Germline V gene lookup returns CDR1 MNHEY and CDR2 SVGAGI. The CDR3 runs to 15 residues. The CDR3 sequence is CASSQDAVSTDTQYF. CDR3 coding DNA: TGTGCCAGCAGTCAAGATGCGGTTAGCACAGATACGCAGTATTTT.

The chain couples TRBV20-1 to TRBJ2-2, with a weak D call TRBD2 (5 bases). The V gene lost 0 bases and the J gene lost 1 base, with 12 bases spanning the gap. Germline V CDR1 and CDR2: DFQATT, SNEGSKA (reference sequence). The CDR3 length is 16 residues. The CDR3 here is CSARDRGQVNTGELFF. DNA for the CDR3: TGCAGTGCTAGAGATCGAGGGCAGGTGAACACCGGGGAGCTGTTTTTT.

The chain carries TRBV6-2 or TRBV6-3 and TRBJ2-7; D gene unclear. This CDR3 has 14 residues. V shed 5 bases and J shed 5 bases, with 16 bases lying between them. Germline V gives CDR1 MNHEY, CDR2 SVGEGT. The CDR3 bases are TGTGCCAGCAGTGACGGAGACGGTTCCAACGAGCAGTACTTC. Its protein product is CASSDGDGSNEQYF.

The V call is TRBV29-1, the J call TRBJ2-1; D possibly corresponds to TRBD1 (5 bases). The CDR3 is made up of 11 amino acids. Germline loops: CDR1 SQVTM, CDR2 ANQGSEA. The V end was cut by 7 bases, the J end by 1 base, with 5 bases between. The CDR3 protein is CSEGSYNEQFF. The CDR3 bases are TGCAGCGAGGGGTCCTACAATGAGCAGTTCTTC.

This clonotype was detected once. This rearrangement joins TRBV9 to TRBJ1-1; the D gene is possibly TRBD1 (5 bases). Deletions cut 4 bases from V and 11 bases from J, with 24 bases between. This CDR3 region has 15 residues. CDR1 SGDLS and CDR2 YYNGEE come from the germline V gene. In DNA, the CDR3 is TGTGCCAGCAGCCCCCACACGGGGGGGATCACGGAGGCTTTCTTT. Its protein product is CASSPHTGGITEAFF.

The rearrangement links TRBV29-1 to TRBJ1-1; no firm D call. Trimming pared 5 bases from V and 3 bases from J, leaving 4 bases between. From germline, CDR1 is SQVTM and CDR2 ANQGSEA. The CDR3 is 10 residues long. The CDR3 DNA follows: TGCAGCGTTCCCGACACTGAAGCTTTCTTT. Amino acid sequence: CSVPDTEAFF.

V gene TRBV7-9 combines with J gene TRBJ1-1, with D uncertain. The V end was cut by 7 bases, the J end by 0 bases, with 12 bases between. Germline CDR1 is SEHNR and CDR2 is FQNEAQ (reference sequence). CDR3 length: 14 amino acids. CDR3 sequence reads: CASTLTALNTEAFF. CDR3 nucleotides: TGTGCCAGCACCCTCACGGCCTTGAACACTGAAGCTTTCTTT.

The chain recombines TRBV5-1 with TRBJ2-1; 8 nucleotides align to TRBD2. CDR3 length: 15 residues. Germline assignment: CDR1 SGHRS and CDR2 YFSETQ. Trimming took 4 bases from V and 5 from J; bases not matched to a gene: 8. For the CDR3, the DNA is TGCGCCAGCAGCCCCCCCGGGACTAGTGACAATGAGCAGTTCTTC. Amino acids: CASSPPGTSDNEQFF.

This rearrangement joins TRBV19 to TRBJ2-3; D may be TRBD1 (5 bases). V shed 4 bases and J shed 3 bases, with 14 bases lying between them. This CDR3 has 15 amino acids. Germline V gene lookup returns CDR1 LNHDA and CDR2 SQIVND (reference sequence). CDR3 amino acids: CASSTTASLTDTQYF. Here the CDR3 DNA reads TGTGCCAGTAGTACGACAGCTTCGCTTACAGATACGCAGTATTTT.

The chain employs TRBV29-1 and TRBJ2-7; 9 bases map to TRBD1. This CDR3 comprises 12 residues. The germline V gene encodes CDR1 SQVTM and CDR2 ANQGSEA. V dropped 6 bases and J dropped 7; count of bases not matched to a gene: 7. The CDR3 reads CSVGTGPLEQYF. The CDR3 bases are TGCAGCGTCGGGACAGGGCCTCTGGAGCAGTACTTC.

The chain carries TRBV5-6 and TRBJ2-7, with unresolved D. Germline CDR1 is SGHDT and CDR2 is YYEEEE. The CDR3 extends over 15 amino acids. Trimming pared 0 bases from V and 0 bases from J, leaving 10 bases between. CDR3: CASSLGLRSSYEQYF. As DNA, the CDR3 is TGTGCCAGCAGCTTGGGCCTCAGGAGCTCCTACGAGCAGTACTTC.

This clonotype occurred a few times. This chain's CDR3 is CSANLGLAGLYEQYF. The CDR3 nucleotides read TGCAGTGCTAACCTGGGACTAGCGGGCCTCTACGAGCAGTACTTC. The chain carries TRBV20-1 and TRBJ2-7; 12 bases are shared with TRBD2. The CDR3 length is 15 residues. Germline V gene lookup returns CDR1 DFQATT and CDR2 SNEGSKA (reference sequence). V shed 4 bases and J 3 bases; nucleotides not matched to a gene: 7.

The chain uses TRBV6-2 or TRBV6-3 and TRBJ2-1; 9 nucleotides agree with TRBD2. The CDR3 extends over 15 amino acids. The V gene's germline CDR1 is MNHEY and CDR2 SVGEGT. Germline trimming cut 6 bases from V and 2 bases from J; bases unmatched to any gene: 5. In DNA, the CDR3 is TGTGCCAGCAGCGCTAGCGGGGTCGCCTACAATGAGCAGTTCTTC. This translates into CASSASGVAYNEQFF.

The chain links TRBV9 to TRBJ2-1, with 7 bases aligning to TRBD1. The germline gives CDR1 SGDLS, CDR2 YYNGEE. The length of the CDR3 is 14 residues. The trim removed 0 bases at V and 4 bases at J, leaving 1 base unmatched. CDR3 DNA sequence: TGTGCCAGCAGCGTAGGGACAGGTTACAATGAGCAGTTCTTC. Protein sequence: CASSVGTGYNEQFF.

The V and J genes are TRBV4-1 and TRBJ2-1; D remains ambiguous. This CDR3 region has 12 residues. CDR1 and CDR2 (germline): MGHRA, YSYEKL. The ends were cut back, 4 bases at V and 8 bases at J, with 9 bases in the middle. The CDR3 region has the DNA TGCGCCAGCAGCCTCAACGTGCATGAGCAGTTCTTC. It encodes CASSLNVHEQFF.

CDR3 nucleotides: TGTGCCAGCAGCTTATCTATTAGCGGGAGGTACAACACCGGGGAGCTGTTTTTT. Amino acids: CASSLSISGRYNTGELFF. The chain is built from TRBV7-3 and TRBJ2-2; TRBD2 matches at 10 bases. Trimming removed 2 bases from V and 2 bases from J; junction bases left unmatched: 8. The CDR3 covers 18 residues. Germline V gene data show CDR1 as SGHTA and CDR2 as FQGTGA.

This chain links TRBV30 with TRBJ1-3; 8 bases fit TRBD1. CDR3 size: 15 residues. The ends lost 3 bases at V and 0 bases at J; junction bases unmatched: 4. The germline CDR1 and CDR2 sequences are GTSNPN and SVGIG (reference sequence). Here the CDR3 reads CAWRGQVGSGNTIYF. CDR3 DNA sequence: TGTGCCTGGAGGGGACAGGTCGGCTCTGGAAACACCATATATTTT.

The CDR3 protein is CASSIDPPLDEGMNTEAFF. For the CDR3, the DNA is TGTGCCAGTAGTATAGACCCCCCGTTGGACGAGGGGATGAACACTGAAGCTTTCTTT. The chain is built from TRBV19 and TRBJ1-1; D perhaps matches TRBD1 (5 bases). The ends were cut back, 0 bases at V and 0 bases at J, with 20 bases in the middle. Per germline, CDR1 LNHDA and CDR2 SQIVND (reference sequence). CDR3 size: 19 residues.

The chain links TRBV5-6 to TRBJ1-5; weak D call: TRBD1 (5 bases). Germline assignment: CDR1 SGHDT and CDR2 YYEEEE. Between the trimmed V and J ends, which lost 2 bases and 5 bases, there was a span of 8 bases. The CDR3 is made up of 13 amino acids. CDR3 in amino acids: CASSFGAHQPQHF. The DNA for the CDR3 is TGTGCCAGCAGCTTCGGGGCGCATCAGCCCCAGCATTTT.